This T cell receptor (beta chain) was identified in a study of blood T cell repertoires in COVID-19 (dated by TCRdb to 2019 to 2021). About the investigation overall: The collaborator samples originated in the United States, Italy and Spain and spanned the acute and convalescent phases of COVID-19. The repertoires were released in a freely available public database meant as a resource for research on the immune response to SARS-CoV-2. The prospective study material was composed of cDNA or gDNA derived from T cells, B-cell-depleted T cells, or PBMCs. The samples were drawn from two sources: the first 160 participants of the ongoing ImmuneRACE study, and 950 to 1,500 subjects contributed by 6 global collaborators. Where HLA class I and class II types were available, the types were taken from metadata supplied by the sample provider, not from assay-based typing. Subjects who had been exposed to COVID-19, were actively infected with it, or had recovered from it provided the deeply sampled blood TCRbeta repertoires that made up the dataset. A de-identified subject ID, COVID-19 status, age in years and sex were almost always included in the sample metadata.

Regarding this clone: Its antigen is unknown. Per-base qualities were not stored, and no clone one base away is much larger.

The CDR1 and CDR2 encoded by the germline V gene are SGHDN and FVKESK. From the cysteine up to the phenylalanine, the CDR3 has a length of 19 residues. CDR3 DNA is the only sequence kept; it has 57 bases, read in frame from the first base. V is pared back by 0 bases and J by 1 base, with 21 bases lying between the germline termini. Participants in the prospective study were aged about 18 to 95 years, lived in about two dozen United States geographic areas, and enrolled through a virtual design. In the prospective study, cohorts were assigned on the basis of participant-reported clinical history obtained from a screening survey and a study questionnaire. Mobile phlebotomists in the prospective study collected whole blood, serum and a nasopharyngeal or oropharyngeal swab from every participant. Over a roughly 2-month period, participants in the prospective study had the option of providing additional blood draws and questionnaires. Before DNA extraction, prospective study blood samples were shipped either frozen or at room temperature.

Results the study describes overall, beyond this receptor: The amount of clinical and demographic metadata varied by source and participant and was provided uncurated.

TCRbeta CDR3 regions were amplified from genomic DNA using the immunoSEQ Assay, a bias-controlled multiplex PCR. In the source study's methods: The number of nucleated cells in each sample was estimated by amplification of reference gene primers within the assay. To quantify the absolute abundance of each unique TCRbeta CDR3 rearrangement, sequence reads were collapsed and filtered. For each sample, productive Simpson clonality was calculated by taking the square root of Simpson's diversity index across productive rearrangements. The source is immuneACCESS, and TCRdb retained only in-frame sequences with V and J called. Part of the clones is not carried over; for the studies checked, unresolved V genes explain less than half of this, and the remainder is unexplained. The D gene and trimming were derived from the DNA, and the V and J assignments and clone size from that table. Across this sample there are 180,000 or so clones, with roughly 82% seen only once. 5.6% of the sample lies in the top ten.

Sequenced sample: PBMCs or T cells enriched from blood (not recorded which). Recombination connected TRBV14 to TRBJ1-2, with a tentative D gene TRBD1 over 6 matching bases. This TCR was sampled from a man aged 35-49 years with acute COVID-19. DNA sequence: TGTGCCAGCAGCCAAGATCTTGACAGGCCTACCTGGATTAACTATGGCTACACCTTC. This codes for CASSQDLDRPTWINYGYTF. The CDR3, completed at both ends by the reference TRBV14 and TRBJ1-2 genes, gives the full variable domain EAGVTQFPSHSVIEKGQTVTLRCDPISGHDNLYWYRRVMGKEIKFLLHFVKESKQDESGMPNNRFLAERTGGTYSTLKVQPAELEDSGVYFCASSQDLDRPTWINYGYTFGSGTRLTVV.